This T cell receptor beta chain was identified in a study of neurological immune-mediated disorders. The CDR3 sequence is 15 residues long. Trimming cost V 6 bases and J 2 bases; bases outside gene matches: 5. CDR1 and CDR2 (germline): SGHAT, FQNNGV. This clonotype has ten or more counts. cDNA was made by 5'RACE with 10-nucleotide random UMIs. Every sequencing run returned over 200 million TCR-beta sequences, which were derived from 15-18 subjects. One entry per CDR3 protein, called by TCRdb with MiXCR from the 5' RACE reads. The data show some 87,000 distinct CDR3 sequences, over 10% seen once. Regarding time point: longitudinal time-point 2. Libraries used 2 million unsorted PBMCs kept frozen in RNAlater.

What was sequenced was PBMCs. The receptor was isolated from a female donor with HTLV-1-associated myelopathy (HAM/TSP). The chain links TRBV11-2 to TRBJ2-2; 8 bases align to TRBD1. The CDR3 region has the DNA TGTGCCAGCAGGCCGGGACAGGTCAACACCGGGGAGCTGTTTTTT. Its translation is CASRPGQVNTGELFF.